This passage covers 2 T cell receptor beta chains from one sample sequenced in a study of T cell changes during pregnancy in multiple sclerosis. Assay used: immunoSEQ multiplex PCR; TCRdb lists only in-frame clones, some missing. The sample holds approximately 64,000 clones; about 90% are singletons and the top ten take 2% to 2.5%. Source: peripheral blood, taken in the first trimester of pregnancy. The receptors originated from a female donor with multiple sclerosis, enrolled in a pregnancy study.

The chain couples TRBV27 to TRBJ2-3; no firm D call. Trimming shortened V by 5 bases and J by 4 bases, and 10 bases separated the two germline ends. Germline values: CDR1 MNHEY, CDR2 SMNVEV (reference sequence). There are 13 residues in the CDR3. The CDR3 spells CASSPNRADTQYF. The CDR3 nucleotides read TGTGCCAGCAGTCCTAACCGGGCAGATACGCAGTATTTT.

This CDR3 reads CASTRASGAMGETQYF. In DNA form, the CDR3 reads TGTGCCAGTACGAGAGCTTCAGGGGCGATGGGGGAGACCCAGTACTTC. The chain employs TRBV19 and TRBJ2-5; a possible D gene is TRBD1 (6 bases). The V gene's germline CDR1 is LNHDA and CDR2 SQIVND (reference sequence). The V end lost 7 bases, the J end lost 5 bases, and 23 bases lay between the germline ends. The CDR3 contains 16 residues.